The subject of this entry is one TCR beta chain. The antigen it binds to is not known. Per-base qualities were not stored, and no clone one base away is much larger. These data originate in a study of shared clonotypes between healthy human individuals (dated by TCRdb to 2018 to 2020). With regard to the full study: Two women and three men aged 18 to 49 years were included in the cohort. Between about 0.94 and 8.9 billion PBMCs per donor were obtained by leukapheresis. Blood TCR repertoires of four to six healthy adults were deeply sequenced to estimate repertoire size and the extent of clonotype sharing between individuals. For each donor, three plates each were used for CD4 naive and CD4 memory, two plates were used for CD8 naive, and one plate was used for CD8 memory. Libraries were prepared and TCR repertoires were sequenced by different laboratories using diverse techniques, in order to increase sequencing depth and limit assay-specific biases.

Summary of the overall study and its limitations: Pairwise subsampling led to the expectation that sequencing depth would affect the degree of clonotype sharing among donors. Roughly 5.2% of naive CD4, 3.5% of naive CD8, roughly 2.4% of memory CD4, and around 0.42% of memory CD8 clonotypes were shared across a few donors. Sampling was restricted to blood, and TCR repertoires in tissue are likely to differ from TCR repertoires in blood. Because the study included only a small number of donors, the genetic and exposure-history diversity represented was limited. Naive subsets generally had larger estimated clonotype richness than memory subsets did. Rarefaction of sorted-subset datasets indicated incomplete sequencing despite the large sequencing depth. Compared with non-shared clonotypes, the clonotypes found in all four sorted-subset donors had higher generation probabilities.

The CDR3 goes from the cysteine to the phenylalanine over 14 residues. Only the CDR3 DNA is retained, 42 bases long and in frame from the first base. V sheds 0 bases and J sheds 3 bases, leaving 9 bases between their ends. CDR1 is given as LNHNV and CDR2 as YYDKDF, both from the germline V gene (reference sequence). Using the deep immunoSEQ assay, multiplex PCR amplified TCR CDR3 regions from genomic DNA. Extracted genomic DNA from each cell subset was distributed evenly across all wells of several immunoSEQ 96-well plates, and each plate was treated as a replicate. Each replicate PCR for sorted subsets received 200 ng genomic DNA, equal to roughly 30,000 T cell genomes. Purified libraries were quantified with a Qubit 3.0 fluorometer, sized on a Bioanalyzer 2100, and re-quantified with the KAPA Library Quantification kit. Every immunoSEQ 96-well plate was sequenced on a separate single-read 150-cycle Illumina NextSeq 550 flow cell. The study's own analysis went as follows. Because the immunoSEQ output held only junctional sequences and lacked quality scores, the filtering could not match the filtering applied to full-length reads. To assign V/J genes and CDR3, sequences were annotated against IMGT germline references using PyIR, a Python wrapper for IgBLAST v1.9. Reads with weak V/J assignments (E-value above 1e-6), missing CDR3, stop codons, out-of-frame junctions, or ambiguous translated residues were removed. V3J clonotypes were defined as sequences sharing the same inferred V gene, J gene, and CDR3 amino acid sequence. The percentage overlap between two repertoires was calculated by dividing the number of shared unique clonotypes by the size of the smaller repertoire. Richness of each repertoire was evaluated using RTK rarefaction, the Chao1 estimator, and Recon v2.1 estimates of unobserved clonotypes. Generation probabilities for all TCRbeta clonotypes obtained by the gDNA method from a few donors were computed using OLGA. TCRdb retrieved this table from immuneACCESS and kept in-frame rearrangements only. Not all clones are present; in checked studies, unresolved V genes account for under half, and no reason is known for the remainder. V and J calls and clone size are given by that table; D and trimming were obtained from the DNA. For this sample there are over a million clones; approximately 97% appear just once. Jointly, the top ten make up approximately 1.1% of the sample.

The donors were healthy, HIV-negative adults who had no recently reported acute infections or vaccinations. Only Caucasian adults living in Nashville, Tennessee, USA were represented among the donors. CD4+ T cells were enriched through magnetic negative selection, after which naive cells were positively selected on CD45RA and the remaining negative fraction served as the memory subset. Blood was obtained by leukapheresis, after which PBMCs were separated by Ficoll-Histopaque density gradient centrifugation and cryopreserved in liquid nitrogen vapor phase. Purity and quantity of every magnetically sorted T cell population were checked by analytical flow cytometry. Each sorted fraction had its genomic DNA isolated and then quantified by UV absorbance on a Nanodrop 2000c.

Sequencing was performed on naive CD4+ T cells sorted from blood. This sample's cell subset or site label indicates: CD45RA+ positively selected. The sequence was obtained from a man aged 25-45 years in good health. The chain employs TRBV15 and TRBJ2-7; there is no confident call for the D gene. The DNA sequence is given as TGTGCCACCAGCAGAGAGGGTAATAACTACGAGCAGTACTTC. The translation is CATSREGNNYEQYF.